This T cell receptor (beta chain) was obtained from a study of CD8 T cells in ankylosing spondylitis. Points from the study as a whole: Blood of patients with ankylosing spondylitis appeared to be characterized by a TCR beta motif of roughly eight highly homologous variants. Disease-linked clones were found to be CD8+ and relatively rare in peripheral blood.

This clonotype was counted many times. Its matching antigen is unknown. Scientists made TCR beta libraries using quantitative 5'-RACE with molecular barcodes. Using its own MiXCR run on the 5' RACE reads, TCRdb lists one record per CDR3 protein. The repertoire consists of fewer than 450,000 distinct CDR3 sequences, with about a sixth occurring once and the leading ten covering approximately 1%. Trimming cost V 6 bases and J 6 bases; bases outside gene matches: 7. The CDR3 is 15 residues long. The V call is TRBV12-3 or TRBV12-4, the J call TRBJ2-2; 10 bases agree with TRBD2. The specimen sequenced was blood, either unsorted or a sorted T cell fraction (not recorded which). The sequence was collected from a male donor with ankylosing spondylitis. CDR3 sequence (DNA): TGTGCCAGCAGGGAGCGGGAGGGGTTCGCCGGGGAGCTGTTTTTT. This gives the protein CASREREGFAGELFF.